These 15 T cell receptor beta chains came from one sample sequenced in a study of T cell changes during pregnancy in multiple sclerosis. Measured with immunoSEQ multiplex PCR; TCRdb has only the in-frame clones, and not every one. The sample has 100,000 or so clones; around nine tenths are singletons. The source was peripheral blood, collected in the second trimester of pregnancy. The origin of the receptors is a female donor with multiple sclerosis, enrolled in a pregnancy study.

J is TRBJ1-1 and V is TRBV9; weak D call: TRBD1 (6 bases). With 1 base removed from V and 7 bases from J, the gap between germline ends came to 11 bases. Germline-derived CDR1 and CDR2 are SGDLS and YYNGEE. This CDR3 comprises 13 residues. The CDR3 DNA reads TGTGCCAGCAGCGTACGGACAGTCGATGAAGCTTTCTTT. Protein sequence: CASSVRTVDEAFF.

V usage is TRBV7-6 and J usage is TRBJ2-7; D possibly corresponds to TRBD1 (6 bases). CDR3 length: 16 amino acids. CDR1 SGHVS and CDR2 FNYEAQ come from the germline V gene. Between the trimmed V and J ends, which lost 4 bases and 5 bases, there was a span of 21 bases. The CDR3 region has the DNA TGTGCCAGCAGCTACAGCGGAGGACAGCCCGCTGACGAGCAGTACTTC. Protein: CASSYSGGQPADEQYF.

CDR3 sequence (DNA): TGTGCCAGCAGCTCAGGGGGCCCCGGGGAGCTGTTTTTT. Encoded protein: CASSSGGPGELFF. The chain combines TRBV11-3 with TRBJ2-2; 8 nucleotides line up with TRBD1. The CDR3 totals 13 residues. Trimming at V came to 4 bases and at J to 6 bases, leaving 1 base not matched to a gene. The germline V gene has CDR1 SGHNT and CDR2 YENEEA.

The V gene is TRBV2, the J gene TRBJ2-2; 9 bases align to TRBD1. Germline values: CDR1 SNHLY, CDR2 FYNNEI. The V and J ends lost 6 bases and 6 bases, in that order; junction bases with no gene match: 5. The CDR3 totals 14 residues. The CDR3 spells CASRGDRVAGELFF. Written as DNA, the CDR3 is TGTGCCAGCAGAGGGGACAGGGTTGCCGGGGAGCTGTTTTTT.

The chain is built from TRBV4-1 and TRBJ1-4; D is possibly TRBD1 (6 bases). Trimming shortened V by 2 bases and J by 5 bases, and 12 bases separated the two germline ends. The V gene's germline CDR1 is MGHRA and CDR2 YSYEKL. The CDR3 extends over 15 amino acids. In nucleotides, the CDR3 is TGCGCCAGCAGCCAACGGACAGCTTTAAATGAAAAACTGTTTTTT. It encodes CASSQRTALNEKLFF.

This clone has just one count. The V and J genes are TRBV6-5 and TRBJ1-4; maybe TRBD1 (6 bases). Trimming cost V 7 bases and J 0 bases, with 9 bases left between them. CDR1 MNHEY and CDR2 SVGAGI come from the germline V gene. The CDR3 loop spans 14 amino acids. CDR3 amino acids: CASTWTATNEKLFF. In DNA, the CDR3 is TGTGCCAGCACCTGGACAGCAACTAATGAAAAACTGTTTTTT.

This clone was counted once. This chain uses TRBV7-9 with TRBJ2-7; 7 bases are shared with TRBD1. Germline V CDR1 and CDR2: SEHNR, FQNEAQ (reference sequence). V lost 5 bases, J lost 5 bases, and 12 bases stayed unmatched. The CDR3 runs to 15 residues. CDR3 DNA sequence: TGTGCCAGCAGCCTAGAGGCCCTAGGGGGCCACGAGCAGTACTTC. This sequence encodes CASSLEALGGHEQYF. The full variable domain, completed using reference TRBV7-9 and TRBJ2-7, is DTGVSQNPRHKITKRGQNVTFRCDPISEHNRLYWYRQTLGQGPEFLTYFQNEAQLEKSRLLSDRFSAERPKGSFSTLEIQRTEQGDSAMYLCASSLEALGGHEQYFGPGTRLTVT.

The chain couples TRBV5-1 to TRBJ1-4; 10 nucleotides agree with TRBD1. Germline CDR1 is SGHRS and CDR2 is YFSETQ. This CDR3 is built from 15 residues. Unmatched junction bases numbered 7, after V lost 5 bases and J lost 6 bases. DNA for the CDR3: TGCGCCAGCAGAGGGGGGGACAGGGGCGATGAAAAACTGTTTTTT. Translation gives CASRGGDRGDEKLFF. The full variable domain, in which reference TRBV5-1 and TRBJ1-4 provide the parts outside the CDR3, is KAGVTQTPRYLIKTRGQQVTLSCSPISGHRSVSWYQQTPGQGLQFLFEYFSETQRNKGNFPGRFSGRQFSNSRSEMNVSTLELGDSALYLCASRGGDRGDEKLFFGSGTQLSVL.

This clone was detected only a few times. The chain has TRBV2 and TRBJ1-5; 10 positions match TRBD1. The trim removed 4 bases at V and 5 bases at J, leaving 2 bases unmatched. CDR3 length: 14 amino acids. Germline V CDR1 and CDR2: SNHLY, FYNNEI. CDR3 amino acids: CASSADRGYQPQHF. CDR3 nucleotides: TGTGCCAGCAGTGCGGACAGGGGGTATCAGCCCCAGCATTTT.

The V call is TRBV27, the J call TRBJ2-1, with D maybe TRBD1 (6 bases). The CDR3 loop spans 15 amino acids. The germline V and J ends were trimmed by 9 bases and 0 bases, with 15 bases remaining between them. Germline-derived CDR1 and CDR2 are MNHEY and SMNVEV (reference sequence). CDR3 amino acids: CARMQGPSSYNEQFF. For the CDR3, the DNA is TGTGCCAGGATGCAGGGGCCCAGCTCCTACAATGAGCAGTTCTTC.

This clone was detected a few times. The CDR3 reads CASSQGQGITEAFF. The CDR3 DNA reads as TGTGCCAGCAGCCAGGGACAGGGAATAACTGAAGCTTTCTTT. This rearrangement joins TRBV5-5 to TRBJ1-1, with TRBD1 identical over 9 bases. The germline gives CDR1 SGHKS, CDR2 YYEKEE (reference sequence). Trimming removed 4 bases from V and 5 bases from J; junction bases left unmatched: 6. The CDR3 extends over 14 amino acids.

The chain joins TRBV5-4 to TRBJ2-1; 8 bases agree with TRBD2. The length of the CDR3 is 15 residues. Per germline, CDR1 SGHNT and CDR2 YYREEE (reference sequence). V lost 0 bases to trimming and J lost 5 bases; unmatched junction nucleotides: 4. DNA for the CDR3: TGTGCCAGCAGCTTGGCCGGGAGGGCCCACAATGAGCAGTTCTTC. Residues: CASSLAGRAHNEQFF.

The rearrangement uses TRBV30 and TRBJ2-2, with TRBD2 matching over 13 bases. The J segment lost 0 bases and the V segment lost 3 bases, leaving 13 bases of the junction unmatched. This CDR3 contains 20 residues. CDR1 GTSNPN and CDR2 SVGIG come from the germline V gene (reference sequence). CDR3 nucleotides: TGTGCCTGGAGGCCCTACCGGACTAGCGGGAGCCCCCCGAACACCGGGGAGCTGTTTTTT. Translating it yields CAWRPYRTSGSPPNTGELFF.

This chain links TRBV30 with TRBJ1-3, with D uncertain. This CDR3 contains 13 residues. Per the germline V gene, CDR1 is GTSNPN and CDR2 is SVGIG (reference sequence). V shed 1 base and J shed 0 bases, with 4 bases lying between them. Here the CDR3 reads CAWSANSGNTIYF. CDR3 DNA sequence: TGTGCCTGGAGTGCAAACTCTGGAAACACCATATATTTT.

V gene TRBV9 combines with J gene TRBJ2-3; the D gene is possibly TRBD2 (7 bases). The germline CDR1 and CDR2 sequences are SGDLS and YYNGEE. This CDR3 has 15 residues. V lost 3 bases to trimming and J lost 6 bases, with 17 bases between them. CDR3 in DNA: TGTGCCAGCAGCGGATCGGGGGGCCAGGGGGATACGCAGTATTTT. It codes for CASSGSGGQGDTQYF. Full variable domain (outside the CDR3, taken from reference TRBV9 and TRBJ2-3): DSGVTQTPKHLITATGQRVTLRCSPRSGDLSVYWYQQSLDQGLQFLIQYYNGEERAKGNILERFSAQQFPDLHSELNLSSLELGDSALYFCASSGSGGQGDTQYFGPGTRLTVL.